What follows is one TCR beta chain and its context. Its specificity is not known. This record comes from a study of T cell responses to AZD1222 COVID-19 vaccine. Across the study: Pooled together were second doses at about 4 or about 12 weeks. Points from the study as a whole: Clonal diversity may have been underestimated in mostly white British donors.

Sequencing used immunoSEQ multiplex PCR; TCRdb keeps in-frame clones, though not all of them. The sample has 120,000 or so clones; about nine tenths are singletons. V lost 7 bases, J lost 0 bases, and 5 bases stayed unmatched. Germline V CDR1 and CDR2: MDHEN, SYDVKM. The length of the CDR3 is 15 residues. This chain links TRBV28 with TRBJ1-3; 8 positions match TRBD1. This sequence originates from an adult in good health. This specimen consisted of peripheral blood, obtained on day 0 of AZD1222 vaccination. The CDR3 protein is CASNGQGRSGNTIYF. The CDR3 nucleotides read TGTGCCAGCAACGGACAGGGTCGCTCTGGAAACACCATATATTTT.